A selection of T cell receptor beta chains follows, all from one sample in a study of radiation and T cells in renal cell carcinoma. Data came from immunoSEQ multiplex PCR; TCRdb stores just in-frame clones and leaves some out. The sample lists about 150,000 clones; approximately 90% were seen once. The sample consisted of blood, taken from a patient whose treatment included radiotherapy and nephrectomy. All receptors derive from a woman between 70 and 85 years old with renal cell carcinoma. Both conserved end residues are trimmed from each CDR3.

J gene | V gene | CDR3 protein
TRBJ2-7 | TRBV4-3 | ASSQGLGGSSYEQY
TRBJ1-6 | TRBV2 | ALQEGLLNSPLH
TRBJ1-2 | TRBV4-3 | ASSQDPAGTTGTYGYT
TRBJ2-2 | TRBV27 | ASSGSGPGRRNPTGELF
TRBJ2-7 | TRBV5-4 | ASSQRQYPYEQY
TRBJ2-7 | TRBV7-2 | ASSFMTGNEQY
TRBJ1-4 | TRBV5-1 | ASSPGTGNEKLF
TRBJ2-3 | TRBV6-1 | ASSVGHVGSTDTQY
TRBJ1-2 | TRBV7-2 | ASSPGGVANYGYT
TRBJ2-5 | TRBV7-3 | ASGHPGETQY
TRBJ2-7 | TRBV7-8 | ASSLDGGMREQY
TRBJ2-2 | TRBV7-2 | ASSLARGAGGELF
TRBJ1-3 | TRBV19 | ASSRTGNTIY
TRBJ1-5 | TRBV7-9 | ASSPGRLNQPQH
TRBJ1-5 | TRBV18 | ASSPLPAAQPQH
TRBJ2-7 | TRBV29-1 | SVEDRRTSYEQY
TRBJ1-4 | TRBV7-2 | ASSRWTGGDDEKLF
TRBJ1-5 | TRBV6-1 | ASSVSWGEPQH
TRBJ2-5 | TRBV7-2 | ASSYLAGGQETQY
TRBJ2-2 | TRBV6-5 | ASSSDRGTGELF
TRBJ1-4 | TRBV6-1 | ASRDTGGPEKLF
TRBJ1-3 | TRBV7-6 | ASSANPSSGNTIY
TRBJ2-1 | TRBV7-9 | ASSGSGGYNEQF
TRBJ1-2 | TRBV12-2 | ASRLGVEWRYT
. | TRBV5-4 | ASSLPGQGWYEQY
TRBJ1-5 | TRBV19 | ASSTEALWGNQPQH
TRBJ2-2 | TRBV11-3 | ASSSLAGGGTGELF
TRBJ1-2 | TRBV6-1 | ASSETGSGGYT
TRBJ2-5 | TRBV27 | ASSTAGRETQY
TRBJ1-4 | TRBV19 | ASSKNYNEKLF
TRBJ2-1 | TRBV9 | ASSGGVQRGAVNEQF
TRBJ2-7 | TRBV7-6 | ASSLGYGSYEQY
TRBJ2-3 | TRBV18 | ASSTDSLGDTQY
TRBJ1-4 | TRBV6-1 | ASSWGSEKLF
TRBJ2-3 | TRBV6-5 | ASSYKGGGSTDTQY
TRBJ1-4 | TRBV7-2 | ASTKRGGEKLF
TRBJ2-2 | TRBV18 | ASSPDRNTGELF
TRBJ1-4 | TRBV7-9 | ATTKAANEKLF
TRBJ2-3 | TRBV7-9 | ASSPHRLAGGRTDTQY
TRBJ2-7 | TRBV7-2 | ASRPSGGTYEQY
TRBJ2-1 | TRBV9 | ASSLSQYNEQF
TRBJ2-1 | TRBV19 | ASRSGADSYNEQF
TRBJ1-2 | TRBV6-1 | ASLPGQGNRGYT
TRBJ1-1 | TRBV28 | ASRPPYRNTEAF
TRBJ1-5 | TRBV28 | ASRDNDRGSNQPQH
TRBJ1-6 | TRBV28 | ASSPLPYNSPLH
TRBJ1-2 | TRBV21-1 | ASSTKARGSLNYGYT
TRBJ1-4 | TRBV5-1 | ASSLASRGGLDEKLF
TRBJ2-1 | TRBV5-1 | ASSLVRASSYNEQF
TRBJ2-5 | TRBV7-9 | ASSRKETQY
TRBJ1-4 | TRBV30 | AWRKDRELF
TRBJ2-7 | TRBV5-5 | ASSFDYEQY
TRBJ2-3 | TRBV7-2 | ASSPRTSGETDTQY
TRBJ2-1 | TRBV30 | AWTVGTRKL
TRBJ1-3 | TRBV14 | ASSQAGKSSGNTIY
TRBJ2-3 | TRBV4-3 | ASSQDPALAGASSTDTQY
TRBJ2-3 | TRBV20-1 | SWVWDTQY
TRBJ2-5 | TRBV28 | APGGGSGGLQETQY
TRBJ2-2 | TRBV6-6 | ASSQAGANTGELF
TRBJ1-2 | TRBV28 | ASSLSNYGYT